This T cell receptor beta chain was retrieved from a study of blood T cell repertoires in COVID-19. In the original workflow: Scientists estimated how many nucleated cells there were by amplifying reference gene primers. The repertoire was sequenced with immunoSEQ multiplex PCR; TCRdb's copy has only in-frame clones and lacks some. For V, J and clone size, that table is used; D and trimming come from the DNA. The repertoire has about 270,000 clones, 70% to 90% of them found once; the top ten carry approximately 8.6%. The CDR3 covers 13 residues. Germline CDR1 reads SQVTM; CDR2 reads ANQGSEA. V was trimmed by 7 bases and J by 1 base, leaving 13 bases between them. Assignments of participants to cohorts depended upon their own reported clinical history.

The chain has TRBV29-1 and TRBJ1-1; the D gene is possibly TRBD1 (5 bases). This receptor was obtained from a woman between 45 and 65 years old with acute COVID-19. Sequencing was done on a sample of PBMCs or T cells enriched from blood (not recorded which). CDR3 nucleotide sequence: TGCAGCGCCGGGACGGGGGAGAACACTGAAGCTTTCTTT. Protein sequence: CSAGTGENTEAFF.